This T cell receptor (beta chain) derives from a study of cytomegalovirus exposure and HLA in healthy donors. Study conclusions and caveats: Altogether, 150 to 200 TCR beta chains were recorded as cytomegalovirus-associated. Whilst most TCR sequences proved rare, a subset of public TCRs occurred across many donors.

PCR employed 60 Vbeta and 13 Jbeta primers. TCRdb's copy holds only in-frame clones and misses some; the assay was immunoSEQ multiplex PCR. The sample contains some 200,000 clones, 80% to 85% of which appear only once. This clone is a singleton in its sample. Its antigen remains unknown. Healthy bone marrow donors supplied every sample. This TCR was sampled from a man aged 40-49 years in good health and CMV-seropositive. Input material: PBMCs.

CDR3 in amino acids: CASNRGSSYEQYF. CDR3 sequence (DNA): TGTGCCAGCAACCGGGGGAGCTCCTACGAGCAGTACTTC. The gene calls are TRBV6-6 and TRBJ2-7, with TRBD2 as a possible D gene (6 bases). V lost 7 bases and J 0 bases, leaving 10 bases between the germline ends. This CDR3 has 13 residues. The germline V gene encodes CDR1 MNHNY and CDR2 SVGAGI (reference sequence).